The 30 T cell receptor beta chains listed next were all sequenced from one sample in a study of cytomegalovirus exposure and HLA in healthy donors. The PCR contained 60 Vbeta and 13 Jbeta primers. Clones were read by immunoSEQ multiplex PCR, and TCRdb kept only the in-frame ones, dropping some. This sample carries some 150,000 clones, 70% to 90% of them seen once, and the ten largest clones take 0.8% to 1%. The sequenced sample consisted of PBMCs. Receptors originate from a woman between 25 and 40 years old in good health and CMV-seronegative.

The V and J genes are TRBV5-5 and TRBJ1-5; no clear D gene. This CDR3 spans 15 amino acids. The V end lost 3 bases, the J end lost 5 bases, and 15 bases lay between the germline ends. CDR1 and CDR2 (germline): SGHKS, YYEKEE (reference sequence). CDR3 nucleotide sequence: TGTGCCAGCAGCTGGGATGCGGGCCCCGATCAGCCCCAGCATTTT. Translation gives CASSWDAGPDQPQHF.

Details on this clone: A read error may account for a junction end that differs from germline. The chain has TRBV4-1 and TRBJ1-2, with 11 bases lining up with TRBD1. The CDR3 is 13 amino acids. Per the germline V gene, CDR1 is MGHRA and CDR2 is YSYEKL. This chain's CDR3 is CASSPLGQGEYAF. CDR3 DNA: TGCGCCAGCAGCCCCCTGGGACAGGGGGAATACGCCTTC.

The gene calls are TRBV10-3 and TRBJ2-5; D is possibly TRBD2 (7 bases). The germline CDR1 and CDR2 sequences are ENHRY and SYGVKD. This CDR3 spans 13 amino acids. V was cut by 10 bases and J by 2 bases, with 14 bases left in between. The CDR3 coding sequence is TGTGCCACCTGGGGGGGGCGACAAGAGACCCAGTACTTC. Protein product: CATWGGRQETQYF.

The chain recombines TRBV2 with TRBJ2-7, with a possible D match to TRBD1 (5 bases). The CDR3 length is 13 residues. Germline V CDR1 and CDR2: SNHLY, FYNNEI. Between the trimmed V and J ends, which lost 2 bases and 3 bases, there was a span of 8 bases. The DNA for the CDR3 is TGTGCCAGCAGTGAAACTACAGGCTACGAGCAGTACTTC. Translation gives CASSETTGYEQYF.

The genes are TRBV25-1 and TRBJ2-1; TRBD1 agrees at 9 bases. The CDR3 spans 14 residues. Germline trimming cut 7 bases from V and 5 bases from J; bases unmatched to any gene: 6. The germline V gene has CDR1 MGHDK and CDR2 SYGVNS. DNA of the CDR3: TGTGCCAGCAATAGGGACAGGGTACACAATGAGCAGTTCTTC. Amino acid sequence: CASNRDRVHNEQFF. The full variable domain, completed using reference TRBV25-1 and TRBJ2-1, is EADIYQTPRYLVIGTGKKITLECSQTMGHDKMYWYQQDPGMELHLIHYSYGVNSTEKGDLSSESTVSRIRTEHFPLTLESARPSHTSQYLCASNRDRVHNEQFFGPGTRLTVL.

V is TRBV30 and J is TRBJ1-5; 7 nucleotides match TRBD1. CDR1 is GTSNPN, CDR2 SVGIG, per germline (reference sequence). CDR3 length: 14 amino acids. The junction had 4 bases not matched to a gene; V was cut back by 2 bases and J by 3 bases. The chain's CDR3 is CAWSSTGANQPQHF. Here the CDR3 DNA reads TGTGCCTGGAGTTCAACAGGGGCCAATCAGCCCCAGCATTTT.

This clone was seen just once. The rearrangement uses TRBV9 and TRBJ1-2; D is undetermined. The V gene's germline CDR1 is SGDLS and CDR2 YYNGEE. Trimming pared 0 bases from V and 8 bases from J, leaving 8 bases between. CDR3 length: 12 residues. The CDR3 DNA reads as TGTGCCAGCAGCGTAGGCAGTTCGGGCTACACCTTC. Translated, it gives CASSVGSSGYTF.

This chain joins TRBV6-5 and TRBJ1-4; D is possibly TRBD1 (6 bases). V shed 3 bases and J shed 6 bases, with 11 bases lying between them. Germline CDR1 reads MNHEY; CDR2 reads SVGAGI. The CDR3 is made up of 14 amino acids. The CDR3 DNA sequence: TGTGCCAGCAGTTATTGGCAGGGGTATGAAAAACTGTTTTTT. This encodes CASSYWQGYEKLFF.

The chain employs TRBV5-1 and TRBJ1-1; D uncertain. V was shortened by 0 bases and J by 0 bases, with 6 bases between the two germline ends. CDR3 length: 14 amino acids. CDR1 is SGHRS, CDR2 YFSETQ, per germline. CDR3 amino acids: CASSLEAVNTEAFF. The CDR3 nucleotides are TGCGCCAGCAGCTTGGAGGCGGTGAACACTGAAGCTTTCTTT.

About this clone itself: The same CDR3 also results from other DNA sequences found in this sample. The chain uses TRBV6-5 and TRBJ1-1, with 7 bases fitting TRBD1. The J segment lost 1 base and the V segment lost 6 bases, leaving 8 bases of the junction unmatched. Germline CDR1 is MNHEY and CDR2 is SVGAGI. The CDR3 is made up of 15 amino acids. The CDR3 bases are TGTGCCAGCAGGGCCGGGACAGTTAGGAACACTGAAGCTTTCTTT. Translated: CASRAGTVRNTEAFF.

The V gene is TRBV7-6, the J gene TRBJ2-1; D is perhaps TRBD1 (6 bases). Per the germline V gene, CDR1 is SGHVS and CDR2 is FNYEAQ. Trimming pared 6 bases from V and 7 bases from J, leaving 16 bases between. The CDR3 has 14 residues. CDR3 sequence: CASRPNWGRNEQFF. The CDR3 bases are TGTGCCAGCAGGCCTAACTGGGGGCGGAATGAGCAGTTCTTC.

The V call is TRBV7-3, the J call TRBJ1-2; 7 positions agree with TRBD1. The CDR3 contains 15 residues. Unmatched junction bases numbered 12, after V lost 5 bases and J lost 6 bases. Per germline, CDR1 SGHTA and CDR2 FQGTGA. CDR3 coding DNA: TGTGCCAGCAGCCAGACAGGGTTTCGGTTAGATGGCTACACCTTC. It specifies CASSQTGFRLDGYTF.

The genes are TRBV7-2 and TRBJ2-5, with TRBD1 matching 9 bases. The J call may be incorrect, as the DNA end agrees better with TRBJ2-7. The CDR3 covers 14 residues. CDR1 SGHTA and CDR2 FQGNSA come from the germline V gene. The CDR3 nucleotides read TGTGCCAGCAGCTTAGGGACAGGGGCGAGCGAGCAGTACTTC. This sequence encodes CASSLGTGASEQYF.

The chain recombines TRBV28 with TRBJ1-2; TRBD1 agrees at 7 bases. The V segment lost 6 bases and the J segment 4 bases; nucleotides outside the gene matches: 5. This CDR3 is 13 amino acids long. Germline CDR1 and CDR2: MDHEN and SYDVKM. The CDR3 loop reads CASSPGQPYGYTF. CDR3 nucleotide sequence: TGTGCCAGCAGCCCGGGACAGCCCTATGGCTACACCTTC.

V usage is TRBV30 and J usage is TRBJ2-5, with D possibly matching TRBD1 (6 bases). The end of the DNA is better explained by TRBJ2-7, so the J call may be wrong. The V gene's germline CDR1 is GTSNPN and CDR2 SVGIG (reference sequence). There are 13 residues in the CDR3. Written as DNA, the CDR3 is TGTGCCTGGGCACGGGGACAAATCTACGAGCAGTACTTC. Amino acid sequence: CAWARGQIYEQYF.

The J gene is TRBJ2-5, the V gene TRBV25-1; 9 bases are a match to TRBD2. V trimming: 2 bases; J trimming: 5 bases; junction bases outside the gene matches: 12. Germline CDR1 reads MGHDK; CDR2 reads SYGVNS. This CDR3 is 17 amino acids long. CDR3 nucleotide sequence: TGTGCCAGCAGTGAAGGTGGCGCGGGAGGGCCTCGGGAGACCCAGTACTTC. This translates into CASSEGGAGGPRETQYF.

Here the CDR3 reads CASSLDLAGAGEQYF. CDR3 nucleotides: TGTGCCAGCAGCTTAGATCTAGCGGGAGCTGGCGAGCAGTACTTC. V gene TRBV7-8 combines with J gene TRBJ2-7, with 10 positions matching TRBD2. This CDR3 is built from 15 residues. From germline, CDR1 is SGHVS and CDR2 FQNEAQ. V was clipped by 1 base and J by 6 bases; unmatched bases: 6. The whole variable domain, filled in from reference TRBV7-8 and TRBJ2-7, reads GAGVSQSPRYKVAKRGQDVALRCDPISGHVSLFWYQQALGQGPEFLTYFQNEAQLDKSGLPSDRFFAERPEGSVSTLKIQRTQQEDSAVYLCASSLDLAGAGEQYFGPGTRLTVT.

There are a few counts of this clone. This chain joins TRBV7-9 and TRBJ2-7, with no clear D. Per the germline V gene, CDR1 is SEHNR and CDR2 is FQNEAQ (reference sequence). The CDR3 spans 10 residues. V gave up 4 bases and J gave up 6 bases, with 4 bases separating them. The CDR3 spells CASSSVEQYF. DNA for the CDR3: TGTGCCAGCAGCTCGGTCGAGCAGTACTTC.

Here the CDR3 DNA reads TGTGCCAGCAGGAATGGGGGCCGTGAGCAGTTCTTC. This gives the protein CASRNGGREQFF. The V call is TRBV28, the J call TRBJ2-1; the D gene is possibly TRBD1 (6 bases). In germline, CDR1 is MDHEN, CDR2 SYDVKM. The length of the CDR3 is 12 residues. V gave up 6 bases and J gave up 9 bases, with 12 bases separating them.

The chain employs TRBV6-1 and TRBJ1-4, with a tentative D call TRBD1 (5 bases). The V gene's germline CDR1 is MNHNS and CDR2 SASEGT. This CDR3 comprises 12 residues. V gave up 10 bases and J gave up 8 bases, with 14 bases separating them. DNA of the CDR3: TGTGCCACGCGTCAGGGATGGGAAAAACTGTTTTTT. Amino acid sequence: CATRQGWEKLFF.

This clone was seen once. This chain links TRBV19 with TRBJ2-5; D possibly corresponds to TRBD2 (6 bases). Germline loops: CDR1 LNHDA, CDR2 SQIVND (reference sequence). The V end was cut by 4 bases, the J end by 7 bases, with 19 bases between. CDR3 size: 15 residues. The CDR3 reads CASSKGGGVGVTQYF. The CDR3 region has the DNA TGTGCCAGTAGTAAGGGCGGCGGGGTAGGAGTGACCCAGTACTTC.

On this clone itself: One end of the junction is discordant with germline, which a read error may explain. The rearrangement joins TRBV7-6 to TRBJ2-6; D perhaps matches TRBD2 (6 bases). The CDR3 is made up of 16 amino acids. Germline loops: CDR1 SGHVS, CDR2 FNYEAQ. The DNA of the CDR3 is TGTGCCGGCAGACTTGGCGGGGCCTCTGGGGCCAACGTCCTGACTTTC. Translated, it gives CAGRLGGASGANVLTF.

The V gene is TRBV5-1, the J gene TRBJ1-1, with D unclear. Trimming removed 0 bases from V and 0 bases from J, with 12 bases in between. Germline CDR1 is SGHRS and CDR2 is YFSETQ. This CDR3 spans 16 amino acids. The CDR3 region is CASSLGHSLMNTEAFF. The CDR3 DNA reads as TGCGCCAGCAGCTTGGGTCACAGTCTCATGAACACTGAAGCTTTCTTT.

This clone was observed a single time. The V call is TRBV7-7, the J call TRBJ2-7, with 10 bases aligning to TRBD2. Losses at the gene ends were 5 bases for V and 1 base for J; bases not matched to a gene: 11. This CDR3 has 17 residues. Germline V lookup: CDR1 SSHAT, CDR2 FNYEAQ (reference sequence). CDR3 loop: CASSPRLAGRVSYEQYF. For the CDR3, the DNA is TGTGCCAGCAGCCCTCGACTAGCGGGCCGAGTATCCTACGAGCAGTACTTC.

The V and J genes are TRBV5-6 and TRBJ1-4; the D gene is possibly TRBD1 (5 bases). This CDR3 is 15 amino acids long. V was cut by 5 bases and J by 4 bases, with 15 bases left in between. CDR1 and CDR2 from the germline V gene are SGHDT and YYEEEE. The CDR3: CASRETGDNNEKLFF. The CDR3 DNA sequence: TGTGCCAGCAGAGAAACGGGGGATAATAATGAAAAACTGTTTTTT. Based on the CDR3 plus reference TRBV5-6 and TRBJ1-4, the full variable domain is DAGVTQSPTHLIKTRGQQVTLRCSPKSGHDTVSWYQQALGQGPQFIFQYYEEEERQRGNFPDRFSGHQFPNYSSELNVNALLLGDSALYLCASRETGDNNEKLFFGSGTQLSVL.

The chain is built from TRBV2 and TRBJ2-7; TRBD1 aligns across 11 bases. The germline V gene encodes CDR1 SNHLY and CDR2 FYNNEI. This CDR3 has 14 residues. The trim removed 3 bases at V and 4 bases at J, leaving 2 bases unmatched. CDR3 sequence reads: CASSEDRGLYEQYF. The CDR3 nucleotides read TGTGCCAGCAGTGAGGACAGGGGGCTTTACGAGCAGTACTTC.

The chain has TRBV29-1 and TRBJ2-2; 10 nucleotides align to TRBD2. Germline lookup yields CDR1 SQVTM and CDR2 ANQGSEA. Trimming took 7 bases from V and 5 from J; bases not matched to a gene: 4. The CDR3 extends over 13 amino acids. CDR3 loop: CSGLAGATGELFF. CDR3 sequence (DNA): TGCAGCGGGCTAGCGGGAGCTACCGGGGAGCTGTTTTTT.

V and J are TRBV5-6 and TRBJ1-4; no firm D call. The CDR3 has 14 residues. V was shortened by 0 bases and J by 7 bases, with 10 bases between the two germline ends. Germline CDR1 SGHDT, CDR2 YYEEEE. CDR3 in amino acids: CASSLVGEGEKLFF. The DNA of the CDR3 is TGTGCCAGCAGCTTGGTAGGAGAAGGTGAAAAACTGTTTTTT.

As for this clone: Other DNA sequences in this sample translate to the same CDR3. The V gene is TRBV9, the J gene TRBJ1-3; D may be TRBD1 (6 bases). Germline V gene lookup returns CDR1 SGDLS and CDR2 YYNGEE. The CDR3 totals 14 residues. V was clipped by 0 bases and J by 4 bases, with 8 bases between them. The CDR3 protein is CASSVGGTGNTIYF. The CDR3, as DNA: TGTGCCAGCAGCGTAGGTGGGACAGGAAACACCATATATTTT.

This clone was counted a single time. The rearrangement joins TRBV7-2 to TRBJ2-3; no clear D gene. CDR3 length: 12 amino acids. Germline V gene lookup returns CDR1 SGHTA and CDR2 FQGNSA. V lost 5 bases and J lost 0, with 3 bases in between. DNA for the CDR3: TGTGCCAGCAGCCTCAGCACAGATACGCAGTATTTT. This gives the protein CASSLSTDTQYF. Full variable domain (missing parts from reference TRBV7-2 and TRBJ2-3): GAGVSQSPSNKVTEKGKDVELRCDPISGHTALYWYRQSLGQGLEFLIYFQGNSAPDKSGLPSDRFSAERTGGSVSTLTIQRTQQEDSAVYLCASSLSTDTQYFGPGTRLTVL.